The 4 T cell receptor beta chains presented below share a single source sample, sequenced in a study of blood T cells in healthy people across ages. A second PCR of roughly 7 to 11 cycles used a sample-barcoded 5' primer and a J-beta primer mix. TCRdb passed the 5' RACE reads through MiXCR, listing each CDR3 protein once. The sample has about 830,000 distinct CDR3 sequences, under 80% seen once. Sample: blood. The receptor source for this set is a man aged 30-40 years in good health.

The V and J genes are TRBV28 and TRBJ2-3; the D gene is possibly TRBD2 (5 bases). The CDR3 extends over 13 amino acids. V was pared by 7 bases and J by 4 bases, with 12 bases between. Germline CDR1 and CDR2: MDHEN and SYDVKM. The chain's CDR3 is CASTQLLADTQYF. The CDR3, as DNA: TGTGCCAGCACCCAATTACTAGCAGATACGCAGTATTTT.

CDR3 DNA: TGTGCCAGCAGCTTAGCCCTAAACACAAGAACTACGGACTATGGCTACACCTTC. Amino acids: CASSLALNTRTTDYGYTF. The genes are TRBV7-9 and TRBJ1-2; D not resolved. Deletions cut 0 bases from V and 3 bases from J, with 20 bases between. The length of the CDR3 is 18 residues. Germline CDR1 and CDR2: SEHNR and FQNEAQ (reference sequence).

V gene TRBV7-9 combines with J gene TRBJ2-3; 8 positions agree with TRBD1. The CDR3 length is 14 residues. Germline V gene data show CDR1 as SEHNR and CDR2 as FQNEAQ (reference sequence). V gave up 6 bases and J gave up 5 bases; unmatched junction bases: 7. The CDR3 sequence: CASRPGQAKDTQYF. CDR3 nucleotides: TGTGCCAGCAGACCGGGACAGGCTAAAGATACGCAGTATTTT.

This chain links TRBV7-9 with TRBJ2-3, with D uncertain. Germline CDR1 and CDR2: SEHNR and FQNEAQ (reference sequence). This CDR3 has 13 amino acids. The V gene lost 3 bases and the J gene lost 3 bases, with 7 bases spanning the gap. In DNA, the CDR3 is TGTGCCAGCAGCTTGTCAGAGACAGATACGCAGTATTTT. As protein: CASSLSETDTQYF.